The TCR beta chain under discussion was sequenced for a study of CD8 T cells in Susac syndrome. The authors sequenced TCR beta from blood CD8+ and CD4+ T cells. The CD8+ and CD4+ T cells were isolated magnetically using a negative isolation approach, whereas the TEMRA cells were enriched by FACS. RNA totalling roughly 0.45 to 1 ug underwent reverse transcription with random hexamers. The immunoSEQ assay covered 54 Vbeta and 13 Jbeta segments for CDR3. TCRdb analysed the immunoSEQ multiplex PCR reads with MiXCR anew, one entry per CDR3 protein. The sample carries about 150,000 distinct CDR3 sequences, less than 97% recorded once. V gave up 0 bases and J gave up 4 bases; unmatched junction bases: 6. Germline-derived CDR1 and CDR2 are MGHRA and YSYEKL. The length of the CDR3 is 16 residues.

This receptor was obtained from a human donor with multiple sclerosis. Source material: CD8+ T cells from PBMCs. The chain uses TRBV4-1 and TRBJ2-3; 8 nucleotides agree with TRBD1. CDR3 sequence reads: CASSQDGGQGSDTQYF. CDR3 nucleotides: TGCGCCAGCAGCCAAGATGGCGGACAGGGATCAGATACGCAGTATTTT.